Detailed here is one TCR beta chain. The antigen is not known. The CDR3 is made up of 14 amino acids. V was clipped by 3 bases and J by 0 bases, with 3 bases between them. Germline V lookup: CDR1 MNHEY, CDR2 SMNVEV (reference sequence). The data belong to a study of T cell responses to AZD1222 COVID-19 vaccine. Study-wide findings and caveats: Among those given AZD1222, only six were seropositive at baseline. Unmutated variant regions are reportedly the target of nearly half of TCRs that are spike-specific. Increases in Spike-specific TCR breadth and depth were seen after two AZD1222 doses. The donor group comprised mostly white British people and more females; the analysis possibly underestimated clonal diversity.

The data were produced by immunoSEQ multiplex PCR, yet TCRdb's version contains in-frame clones alone and is incomplete. The sample contains over 150,000 clones, around nine tenths of which appear only once. This TCR was sampled from an adult in good health. The sample in question was peripheral blood, obtained on day 0 of AZD1222 vaccination. The rearrangement links TRBV27 to TRBJ2-6, with D unclear. This chain's CDR3 is CASSFYSGANVLTF. DNA for the CDR3: TGTGCCAGCAGTTTCTACTCTGGGGCCAACGTCCTGACTTTC.